Only a few counts were recorded for the clone carrying this T cell receptor beta chain. Its cognate antigen is unknown. The data are from a study of beta chain features in type 1 diabetes. Study-level results: There was no resolution here of whether HLA type influences TCRB rearrangement. Across all four CD4+ subsets, people with type 1 diabetes showed modestly shorter TCRB CDR3s.

cDNA synthesis used the whole RNA isolate, giving expressed TCRB sequences. Generated by immunoSEQ multiplex PCR, the TCRdb table keeps only in-frame clones and is missing some. The profile shows approximately 240,000 clones, under 20% of them singletons. Sequenced material: naive CD4+ T cells from blood. The TCR sequence derives from a man between 25 and 39 years old with type 1 diabetes.

The CDR3 DNA follows: TGCAGCGTTGAAGGAGGACTAGCGGGGAATACTGGGCGCTACGAGCAGTACTTC. The encoded protein is CSVEGGLAGNTGRYEQYF. The rearrangement links TRBV29-1 to TRBJ2-7; 12 nucleotides line up with TRBD2. Per the germline V gene, CDR1 is SQVTM and CDR2 is ANQGSEA. This CDR3 region has 18 residues. The V segment lost 1 base and the J segment 3 bases; nucleotides outside the gene matches: 13.